The rows below give T cell receptor beta chains drawn from one sample of a study of blood T cell repertoires in COVID-19. TCRdb's table, derived via immunoSEQ multiplex PCR, lists solely in-frame clones and lacks some. The sample contains about 180,000 clones, around 84% of which appear only once. Source material: peripheral blood. The receptors derive from a man aged 55 to 70 with COVID-19, enrolled during active disease. CDR3s include the opening cysteine and the closing phenylalanine or tryptophan. D genes are given only for firm matches. Size tells how often a clone was seen (once, few, many) or the class of an expanded clone, and some rows leave it out.

d_call,j_call,v_call,clone_size,cdr3_nt,cdr3_aa
-,TRBJ2-1,TRBV5-1,once,TGCGCCAGCAAAACAAATCAATACAATGAGCAGTTCTTC,CASKTNQYNEQFF
TRBD2,TRBJ2-1,TRBV7-2,few,TGTGCCAGCCTCTCTAGCGGGCTACGCAATGAGCAGTTCTTC,CASLSSGLRNEQFF
-,TRBJ2-4,TRBV3-1/TRBV3-2,-,TGTGCCAGCAGCCAAGGGGCCAGACAGTACTTC,CASSQGARQYF
-,TRBJ1-2,TRBV4-3,-,TGCGCCAGCAGCCAAGATATCAGGGACTATGGCTACACCTTC,CASSQDIRDYGYTF
-,TRBJ1-1,TRBV5-1,-,TGCGCCAGCAGCTTGGGACAGCTCGGACCTGAAGCTTTCTTT,CASSLGQLGPEAFF
TRBD1,TRBJ1-1,TRBV6-5,few,TGTGCCAGCAAAGAGGGACAGTCGAACACTGAAGCTTTCTTT,CASKEGQSNTEAFF
TRBD2,TRBJ2-7,TRBV10-3,-,TGTGCCATCAGTGTGTTAGCGGGGGACGAGCAGTACTTC,CAISVLAGDEQYF
-,TRBJ1-4,TRBV27,-,TGTGCCAGCAGCACGGTTACAACTAATGAAAAACTGTTTTTT,CASSTVTTNEKLFF
-,TRBJ1-1,TRBV19,-,TGTGCCAGTACCACCAACCCGGGGACACCGAGGACTGAAGCTTTCTTT,CASTTNPGTPRTEAFF
-,TRBJ1-3,TRBV4-3,-,TGCGCCAGCAGCCAAGTCGGGGGGGCTGGAAACACCATATATTTT,CASSQVGGAGNTIYF
-,TRBJ2-7,TRBV6-6,-,TGTGCCAGCAGAGATGGGGCCGGCTACGAGCAGTACTTC,CASRDGAGYEQYF
TRBD2,TRBJ2-1,TRBV24-1,-,TGTGCCACCAGTGGGATAGGCGGGAGTGGGGGAGGGTACAATGAGCAGTTCTTC,CATSGIGGSGGGYNEQFF
TRBD1,TRBJ2-3,TRBV18,-,TGTGCCAGCTCACCCCTAGGACAGGCCAGCACAGATACGCAGTATTTT,CASSPLGQASTDTQYF
TRBD1,TRBJ1-2,TRBV4-3,-,TGCGCCAGCAGCCAAGATTGGACAGGGGTTATAACGGGTCCCTTTAACACCTTC,CASSQDWTGVITGPFNTF
-,TRBJ2-2,TRBV11-2,-,TGTGCCAGCAGCTTAGGCGGGGGCGTATTAGATCGGAACACCGGGGAGCTGTTTTTT,CASSLGGGVLDRNTGELFF
-,TRBJ2-1,TRBV6-4,-,TGTGCCAGCAGTCTCGGAGGTCTCTCCTACAATGAGCAGTTCTTC,CASSLGGLSYNEQFF
TRBD2,TRBJ2-1,TRBV18,once,TGTGCCAGCTCACCGCAATATGGGACTAGCGGGAGCCACAATGAGCAGTTCTTC,CASSPQYGTSGSHNEQFF
TRBD2,TRBJ2-3,TRBV5-1,-,TGCGCCAGCGGCAAAACTAGCGGGAGGGATACGCAGTATTTT,CASGKTSGRDTQYF
-,TRBJ2-1,TRBV5-6,-,TGTGCCAGCAGCAGCAGGGAAAGGGATGAGCAGTTCTTC,CASSSRERDEQFF
-,TRBJ1-6,TRBV5-4,-,TGTGCCAGCAGCTTAAAAGAGATTAATTCACCCCTCCACTTT,CASSLKEINSPLHF
-,TRBJ2-2,TRBV7-3,-,TGTGCCAGCAGCTTCAGGTTTACCGGGGAGCTGTTTTTT,CASSFRFTGELFF
-,TRBJ1-5,TRBV6-5,-,TGTGCCAGCCAAAAAGCGGCAGCGAAGCCCCAGCATTTT,CASQKAAAKPQHF
-,TRBJ2-7,TRBV20-1,-,TGCAGTGCAAGTCGGGCAGGGCGATCGGGTGAGCAGTACTTC,CSASRAGRSGEQYF
TRBD1,TRBJ1-2,TRBV28,few,TGTGCCAGCAGATTTAGGGAGGGACAGGGGGCCTCTAACTATGGCTACACCTTC,CASRFREGQGASNYGYTF
-,TRBJ1-1,TRBV11-2,once,TGTGCCAGCAGCCTTGAGCTAGAGAGATATGAAGCTTTCTTT,CASSLELERYEAFF
-,TRBJ1-2,TRBV2,-,TGTGCCAACAACCGGGACATCGGCTATGGCTACACCTTC,CANNRDIGYGYTF
-,TRBJ2-3,TRBV7-2,once,TGTGCCAGCAGCTACTCCACAGATACGCAGTATTTT,CASSYSTDTQYF
-,TRBJ1-6,TRBV18,-,TGTGCCAGCTCACCACCAACATCTCCAACCACTAATTCACCCCTCCACTTT,CASSPPTSPTTNSPLHF
TRBD1,TRBJ1-5,TRBV19,-,TGTGCCAGTAGTATAACGGGGACAGAAATGCTAAGTCAGCCCCAGCATTTT,CASSITGTEMLSQPQHF
-,TRBJ2-1,TRBV6-6,-,TGTGCCAGCAGTTACTCGGATGGAGTTAATGAGCAGTTCTTC,CASSYSDGVNEQFF
-,TRBJ1-2,TRBV6-1,-,TGTGCCAGCAGAGAAGTTAGTACAGGTTTTTATGGCTACACCTTC,CASREVSTGFYGYTF
-,TRBJ2-2,TRBV28,-,TGTGCCAGCACACGTAGTACCGGGGAGCTGTTTTTT,CASTRSTGELFF
TRBD1,TRBJ2-2,TRBV13,once,TGTGCCAGCAGCCCCCAAGGACAGGTGGCCACCGGGGAGCTGTTTTTT,CASSPQGQVATGELFF
-,TRBJ1-5,TRBV12-3/TRBV12-4,-,TGTGCCAGCAGCCCGTCCAATCAGCCCCAGCATTTT,CASSPSNQPQHF
TRBD2,TRBJ2-1,TRBV11-2,-,TGTGCCAGCTCTCCTCCCCTAGGGACTAGCGGGGGGAGGAACAATGAGCAGTTCTTC,CASSPPLGTSGGRNNEQFF
-,TRBJ2-3,TRBV9,-,TGTGCCAGCAGCGTAGGTGCCGGGGTGGGCACAGATACGCAGTATTTT,CASSVGAGVGTDTQYF
-,TRBJ1-6,TRBV7-9,-,TGTGCCAGCAGCTTAGGCGTCCTATATGATAATTCACCCCTCCACTTT,CASSLGVLYDNSPLHF